This TCR beta chain was obtained from a study of STAT5B mutations in CD4+ large granular lymphocyte leukemia. Regarding the study as a whole: Top patient clones used TRBV06 genes more often: 8/27 versus 2/35 in controls. Patient CD4-sorted repertoires stayed more clonal than healthy ones after leukemic-clone removal.

Notes on this clone: Antigen specificity is unknown.

The CDR3 runs 15 residues. Trimming shortened V by 0 bases and J by 6 bases, and 15 bases separated the two germline ends. Germline-derived CDR1 and CDR2 are SGHNT and YYREEE (reference sequence). Healthy controls were blood donor buffy coats. Generated by immunoSEQ multiplex PCR, the TCRdb table keeps only in-frame clones and is missing some. The repertoire holds some 41,000 clones, with roughly 80% as singletons. This chain links TRBV5-4 with TRBJ1-2, with D perhaps matching TRBD1 (6 bases). Sequencing used CD4+ T cells from blood buffy coats. This receptor was taken from a human donor in good health. The CDR3 coding sequence is TGTGCCAGCAGCTTGGATGGCAGGGGCTGGGATGGCTACACCTTC. It specifies CASSLDGRGWDGYTF.